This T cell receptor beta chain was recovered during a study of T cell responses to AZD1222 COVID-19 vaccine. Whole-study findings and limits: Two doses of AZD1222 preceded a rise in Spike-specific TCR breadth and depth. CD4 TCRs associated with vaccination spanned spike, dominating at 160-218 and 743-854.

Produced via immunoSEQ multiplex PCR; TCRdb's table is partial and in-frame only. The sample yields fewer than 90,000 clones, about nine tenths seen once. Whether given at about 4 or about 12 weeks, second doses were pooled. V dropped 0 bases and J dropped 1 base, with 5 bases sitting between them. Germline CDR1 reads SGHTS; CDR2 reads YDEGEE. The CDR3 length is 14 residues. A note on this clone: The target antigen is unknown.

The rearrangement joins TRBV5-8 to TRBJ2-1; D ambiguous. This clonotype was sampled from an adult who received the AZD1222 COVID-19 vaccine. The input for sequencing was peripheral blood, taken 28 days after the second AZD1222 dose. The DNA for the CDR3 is TGTGCCAGCAGCTTGGGTGGGTCCTACAATGAGCAGTTCTTC. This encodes CASSLGGSYNEQFF.